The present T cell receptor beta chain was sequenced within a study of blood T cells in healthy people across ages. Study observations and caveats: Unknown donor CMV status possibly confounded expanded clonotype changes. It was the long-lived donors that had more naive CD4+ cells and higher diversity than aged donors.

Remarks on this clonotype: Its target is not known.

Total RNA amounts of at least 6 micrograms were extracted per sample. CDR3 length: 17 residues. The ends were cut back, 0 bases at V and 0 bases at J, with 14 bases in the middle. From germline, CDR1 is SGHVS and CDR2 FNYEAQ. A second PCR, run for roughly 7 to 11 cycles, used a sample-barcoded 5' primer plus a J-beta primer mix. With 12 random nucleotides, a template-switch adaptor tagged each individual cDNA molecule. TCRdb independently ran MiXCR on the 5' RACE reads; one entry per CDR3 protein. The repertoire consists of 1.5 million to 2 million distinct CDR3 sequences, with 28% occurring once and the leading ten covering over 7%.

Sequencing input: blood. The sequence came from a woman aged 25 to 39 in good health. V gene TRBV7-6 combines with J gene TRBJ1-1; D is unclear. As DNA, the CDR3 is TGTGCCAGCAGCTTAGCCCCCGGGGTGGGATTGAACACTGAAGCTTTCTTT. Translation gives CASSLAPGVGLNTEAFF.